The next 16 T cell receptor beta chains were all read from a single sample in a study of cytomegalovirus exposure and HLA in healthy donors. The PCR ran on 60 Vbeta and 13 Jbeta primers. TCRdb's table, derived via immunoSEQ multiplex PCR, lists solely in-frame clones and lacks some. This table holds some 95,000 clones, under 75% found once. Sequencing used PBMCs. The receptors originated from a female donor in good health and CMV-seronegative.

To note about this clone: One end of the junction is discordant with germline, which a read error may explain. The chain links TRBV7-7 to TRBJ2-7; the D gene is possibly TRBD2 (7 bases). There are 14 residues in the CDR3. Germline CDR1 reads SSHAT; CDR2 reads FNYEAQ (reference sequence). CDR3 DNA sequence: TGTGCTAGCAGCCCAGTTGGGGGGGGCGACGAGCAGTACTTC. As protein: CASSPVGGGDEQYF.

The count of this clone is one. The genes are TRBV2 and TRBJ2-7, with 8 positions matching TRBD2. The CDR3 has 15 amino acids. Trimming at V came to 6 bases and at J to 0 bases, leaving 7 bases not matched to a gene. The V gene's germline CDR1 is SNHLY and CDR2 FYNNEI. CDR3 loop: CASRLSGSLSYEQYF. CDR3 nucleotide sequence: TGTGCCAGCAGGCTCAGCGGGAGCCTCTCCTACGAGCAGTACTTC.

V usage is TRBV7-2 and J usage is TRBJ1-1; D not resolved. Germline V gene sequence: CDR1 SGHTA, CDR2 FQGNSA. Trimming left V 1 base short and J 1 base short, with 7 bases between. The CDR3 totals 14 residues. The CDR3 here is CASSLGAWNTEAFF. The CDR3 DNA reads as TGTGCCAGCAGCTTAGGGGCCTGGAACACTGAAGCTTTCTTT.

The V gene is TRBV2, the J gene TRBJ1-2; D unresolved. The CDR3 loop spans 14 amino acids. Germline V gene data show CDR1 as SNHLY and CDR2 as FYNNEI. Trimming took off 4 bases at V and 0 bases at J, with 9 bases between the two ends. Here the CDR3 reads CASSGTLANYGYTF. The CDR3 region has the DNA TGTGCCAGCAGTGGTACTTTAGCTAACTATGGCTACACCTTC.

The chain combines TRBV30 with TRBJ1-5; the D is unclear. V lost 0 bases and J lost 0, with 6 bases in between. Germline V lookup: CDR1 GTSNPN, CDR2 SVGIG (reference sequence). This CDR3 comprises 14 residues. The CDR3 is CAWSVAGSNQPQHF. The CDR3 bases are TGTGCCTGGAGTGTAGCCGGTAGCAATCAGCCCCAGCATTTT.

The chain is built from TRBV4-1 and TRBJ2-1; possible D gene TRBD2, 7 bases. The CDR3 runs 16 residues. From germline, CDR1 is MGHRA and CDR2 YSYEKL. The ends were cut back, 1 base at V and 9 bases at J, with 19 bases in the middle. The CDR3 protein is CASSQGVLRGAGEQFF. The CDR3 DNA reads as TGCGCCAGCAGCCAAGGGGTACTCCGGGGGGCGGGTGAGCAGTTCTTC.

The chain links TRBV19 to TRBJ2-7; D possibly corresponds to TRBD1 (5 bases). Germline lookup yields CDR1 LNHDA and CDR2 SQIVND (reference sequence). The CDR3 is 12 residues long. V lost 3 bases, J lost 6 bases, and 9 bases lay in between. CDR3 sequence reads: CASSIPGSEQYF. In nucleotides, the CDR3 is TGTGCCAGTAGTATTCCAGGGTCCGAGCAGTACTTC.

The chain uses TRBV30 and TRBJ1-2; TRBD1 matches at 9 bases. The germline CDR1 and CDR2 sequences are GTSNPN and SVGIG (reference sequence). The CDR3 covers 14 residues. J lost 3 bases, V lost 3 bases, and 5 bases had no gene match. Here the CDR3 reads CAWRRTGAYYGYTF. As DNA, the CDR3 is TGTGCCTGGAGGAGGACAGGGGCCTACTATGGCTACACCTTC. The full variable domain, completed using reference TRBV30 and TRBJ1-2, is SQTIHQWPATLVQPVGSPLSLECTVEGTSNPNLYWYRQAAGRGLQLLFYSVGIGQISSEVPQNLSASRPQDRQFILSSKKLLLSDSGFYLCAWRRTGAYYGYTFGSGTRLTVV.

V and J are TRBV9 and TRBJ2-3; no definite D call. V shed 4 bases and J shed 0 bases, with 15 bases lying between them. This CDR3 spans 16 amino acids. Per germline, CDR1 SGDLS and CDR2 YYNGEE. DNA of the CDR3: TGTGCCAGCAGCTCAAGCCGATCAACTAGCACAGATACGCAGTATTTT. Encoded protein: CASSSSRSTSTDTQYF.

This clone was found a few times. V and J are TRBV5-4 and TRBJ1-1; D is unresolved. The V gene lost 0 bases and the J gene lost 1 base, with 4 bases spanning the gap. This CDR3 is 13 amino acids long. In germline, CDR1 is SGHNT, CDR2 YYREEE (reference sequence). The CDR3 region has the DNA TGTGCCAGCAGCTTGGCGGGGAACACTGAAGCTTTCTTT. Residues: CASSLAGNTEAFF.

The chain joins TRBV5-4 to TRBJ1-1, with TRBD1 as a possible D gene (6 bases). CDR1 is SGHNT and CDR2 is YYREEE in the germline V gene (reference sequence). V gave up 4 bases and J gave up 7 bases, with 14 bases separating them. The CDR3 has 13 residues. In nucleotides, the CDR3 is TGTGCCAGCAGCCCGGGGACAAGTAGTGAAGCTTTCTTT. This codes for CASSPGTSSEAFF.

Only a few counts were recorded for this clone. The gene calls are TRBV5-4 and TRBJ1-4; 8 nucleotides align to TRBD1. Looked up from germline, CDR1 is SGHNT and CDR2 is YYREEE (reference sequence). The ends lost 4 bases at V and 7 bases at J; junction bases unmatched: 6. CDR3 size: 14 residues. The CDR3 spells CASSTQGALEKLFF. CDR3 in DNA: TGTGCCAGCAGCACCCAGGGGGCGCTTGAAAAACTGTTTTTT.

The gene calls are TRBV9 and TRBJ1-2, with 10 bases identical to TRBD1. J was trimmed by 5 bases and V by 4 bases; bases with no gene match: 11. The germline CDR1 and CDR2 sequences are SGDLS and YYNGEE. This CDR3 contains 16 residues. The CDR3 sequence is CASSPPLTGGRYGYTF. As DNA, the CDR3 is TGTGCCAGCAGCCCCCCCCTGACAGGGGGCAGATATGGCTACACCTTC.

The chain uses TRBV6-6 and TRBJ1-5; unclear D gene. Germline V gene data show CDR1 as MNHNY and CDR2 as SVGAGI (reference sequence). The CDR3 extends over 15 amino acids. V dropped 2 bases and J dropped 4 bases, with 12 bases sitting between them. DNA for the CDR3: TGTGCCAGCAGTTACGGGGTAGGGAGTAATCAGCCCCAGCATTTT. Its protein is CASSYGVGSNQPQHF.

This sequence joins TRBV5-1 and TRBJ2-7, with D perhaps TRBD1 (5 bases). V was clipped by 2 bases and J by 4 bases, with 10 bases between them. Germline-derived CDR1 and CDR2 are SGHRS and YFSETQ. There are 13 residues in the CDR3. CDR3 residues: CASSLKTAYEQYF. DNA of the CDR3: TGCGCCAGCAGCTTAAAGACAGCTTACGAGCAGTACTTC.

A few counts support this clone. V is TRBV5-5 and J is TRBJ2-1; D is unresolved. The V end was cut by 0 bases, the J end by 0 bases, with 13 bases between. From germline, CDR1 is SGHKS and CDR2 YYEKEE (reference sequence). The CDR3 extends over 17 amino acids. CDR3 amino acids: CASSLVAGQSSYNEQFF. CDR3 DNA: TGTGCCAGCAGCTTGGTCGCAGGTCAGAGCTCCTACAATGAGCAGTTCTTC. Supplemented by reference TRBV5-5 and TRBJ2-1, the full variable domain reads DAGVTQSPTHLIKTRGQQVTLRCSPISGHKSVSWYQQVLGQGPQFIFQYYEKEERGRGNFPDRFSARQFPNYSSELNVNALLLGDSALYLCASSLVAGQSSYNEQFFGPGTRLTVL.